This T cell receptor beta chain comes out of a study of blood T cell repertoires in COVID-19. Study details: COVID-19 samples from acute and convalescent phases originated in the United States, Italy and Spain. In each case, the material was cDNA or gDNA derived from T cells, B-cell-depleted T cells, or PBMCs.

The CDR3 totals 13 residues. Germline values: CDR1 MNHNY, CDR2 SVGAGI (reference sequence). Germline trimming cut 6 bases from V and 6 bases from J; bases unmatched to any gene: 2. Authors' analysis steps: Amplifying reference gene primers gave estimates of nucleated cell counts. Here immunoSEQ multiplex PCR was the method, and the copy in TCRdb shows in-frame clones only, minus some. D and trimming come from the DNA, and the V and J calls and clone size come from that table. The table includes fewer than 250,000 clones, 84% detected once. The sample holds one count of this clone. This TCR came from an elderly woman with COVID-19, enrolled during active disease. This chain joins TRBV6-6 and TRBJ2-3, with 11 positions matching TRBD2. Material: peripheral blood. CDR3 sequence: CASSWTSGDTQYF. CDR3 nucleotide sequence: TGTGCCAGCAGCTGGACTAGCGGGGATACGCAGTATTTT.